This TCR beta chain was sequenced for a study of cytomegalovirus exposure and HLA in healthy donors. Whole-study context: The platform used for the 100 to 150 validation repertoires matched that of the roughly 670 first-cohort repertoires, a later analysis reported.

This CDR3 is 16 amino acids long. Trimming took off 5 bases at V and 8 bases at J, with 21 bases between the two ends. The germline V gene has CDR1 MNHEY and CDR2 SMNVEV (reference sequence). This clone was seen just once. The method was immunoSEQ multiplex PCR; TCRdb's version includes in-frame clones alone and lacks a portion of them. The sample carries about 110,000 clones, 88% recorded once. The chain couples TRBV27 to TRBJ1-4; D is ambiguous. The clonotype was recovered from a woman aged 18-29 years in good health and CMV-seropositive. The sample was PBMCs. CDR3 region: CASSKLPGMGWEKLFF. DNA of the CDR3: TGTGCCAGCAGTAAACTTCCGGGAATGGGATGGGAAAAACTGTTTTTT.